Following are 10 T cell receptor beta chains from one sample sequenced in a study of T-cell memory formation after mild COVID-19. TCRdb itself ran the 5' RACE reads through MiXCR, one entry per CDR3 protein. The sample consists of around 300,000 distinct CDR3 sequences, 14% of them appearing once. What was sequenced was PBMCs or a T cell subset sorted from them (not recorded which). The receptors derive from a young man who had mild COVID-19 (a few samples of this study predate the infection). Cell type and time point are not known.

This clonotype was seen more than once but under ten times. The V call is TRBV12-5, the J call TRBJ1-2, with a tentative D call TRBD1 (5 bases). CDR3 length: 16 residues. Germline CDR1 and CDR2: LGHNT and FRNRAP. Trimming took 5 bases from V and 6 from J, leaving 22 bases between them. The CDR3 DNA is TGTGCTAGTGGTATAGCTTCGGGCAGGGAATGGAATGGCTACACCTTC. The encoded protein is CASGIASGREWNGYTF.

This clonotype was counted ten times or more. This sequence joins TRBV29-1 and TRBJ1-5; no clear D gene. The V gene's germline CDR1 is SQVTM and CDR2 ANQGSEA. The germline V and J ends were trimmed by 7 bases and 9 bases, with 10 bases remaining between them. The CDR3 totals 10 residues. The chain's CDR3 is CSGSEGPQHF. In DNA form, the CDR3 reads TGCAGCGGCTCCGAAGGGCCCCAGCATTTT.

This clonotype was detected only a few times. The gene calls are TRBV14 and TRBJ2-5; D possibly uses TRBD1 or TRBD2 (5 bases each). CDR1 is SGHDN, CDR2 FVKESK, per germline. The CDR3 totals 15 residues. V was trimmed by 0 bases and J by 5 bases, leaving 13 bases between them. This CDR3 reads CASSQEYSWGETQYF. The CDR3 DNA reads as TGTGCCAGCAGCCAAGAATATAGCTGGGGGGAGACCCAGTACTTC.

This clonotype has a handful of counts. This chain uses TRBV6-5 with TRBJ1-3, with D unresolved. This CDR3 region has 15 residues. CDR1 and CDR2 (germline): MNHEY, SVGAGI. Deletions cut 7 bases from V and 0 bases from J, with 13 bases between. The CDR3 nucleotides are TGTGCCAGCACCCCCAGCAGTCTCTCTGGAAACACCATATATTTT. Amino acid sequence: CASTPSSLSGNTIYF.

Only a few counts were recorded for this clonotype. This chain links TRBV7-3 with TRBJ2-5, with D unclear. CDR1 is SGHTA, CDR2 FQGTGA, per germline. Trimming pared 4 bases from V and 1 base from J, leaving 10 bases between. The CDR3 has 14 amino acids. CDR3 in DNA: TGTGCCAGCAGCTCGGACGGATCCCAAGAGACCCAGTACTTC. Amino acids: CASSSDGSQETQYF.

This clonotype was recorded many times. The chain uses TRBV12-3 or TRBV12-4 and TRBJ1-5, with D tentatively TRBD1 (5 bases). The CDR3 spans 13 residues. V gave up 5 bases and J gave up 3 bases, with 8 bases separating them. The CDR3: CASSLTDNQPQHF. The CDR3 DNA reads TGTGCCAGCAGTCTGACAGACAATCAGCCCCAGCATTTT.

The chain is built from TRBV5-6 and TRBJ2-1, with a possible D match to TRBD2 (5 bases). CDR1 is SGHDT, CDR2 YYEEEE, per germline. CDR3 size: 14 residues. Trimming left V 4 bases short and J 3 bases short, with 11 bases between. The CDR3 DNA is TGTGCCAGCAGCACGGGGTACAACTACAATGAGCAGTTCTTC. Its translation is CASSTGYNYNEQFF.

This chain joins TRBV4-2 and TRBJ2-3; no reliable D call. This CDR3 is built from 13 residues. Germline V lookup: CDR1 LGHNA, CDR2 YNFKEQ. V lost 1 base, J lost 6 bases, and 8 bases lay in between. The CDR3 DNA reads TGTGCCAGCAGCCAAGTCGTGTGGGATACGCAGTATTTT. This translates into CASSQVVWDTQYF.

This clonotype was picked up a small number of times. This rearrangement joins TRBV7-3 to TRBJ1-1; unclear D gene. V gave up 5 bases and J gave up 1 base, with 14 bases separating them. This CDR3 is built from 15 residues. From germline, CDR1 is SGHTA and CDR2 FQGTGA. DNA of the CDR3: TGTGCCAGCAGCACCTCAGGTTTATCGAACACTGAAGCTTTCTTT. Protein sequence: CASSTSGLSNTEAFF.

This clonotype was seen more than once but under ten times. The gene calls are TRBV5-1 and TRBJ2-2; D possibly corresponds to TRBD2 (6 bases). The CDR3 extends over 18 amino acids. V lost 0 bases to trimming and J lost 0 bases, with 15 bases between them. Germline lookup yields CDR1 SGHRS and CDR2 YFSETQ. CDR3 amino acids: CASSLGPAGHPNTGELFF. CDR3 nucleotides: TGCGCCAGCAGCTTGGGACCAGCGGGCCATCCGAACACCGGGGAGCTGTTTTTT.